This entry is about one T cell receptor beta chain. Its antigen is still unknown. Per the germline V gene, CDR1 is SGHVS and CDR2 is FNYEAQ. CDR3 length: 15 residues. V gave up 5 bases and J gave up 0 bases; unmatched junction bases: 4. It was version v3.0 of the immunoSEQ assay that was run at survey level. TCRdb's copy holds only in-frame clones and misses some; the assay was immunoSEQ multiplex PCR. Of 27,000 or so clones listed, about 81% are singletons. Going into DNA extraction, samples held roughly 0.9-11 million cryopreserved PBMC. The data belong to a study of long-term antiretroviral therapy in people with HIV. Study-level results: Transplant-donor-level diversity was not reached after ART, though diversity increased.

V gene TRBV7-6 combines with J gene TRBJ2-3; 8 nucleotides line up with TRBD1. Sequenced here: unsorted PBMCs, sampled 2.9 years after starting antiretroviral therapy. The receptor was derived from a man aged 45-65 years with HIV. CDR3 coding DNA: TGTGCCAGCAGCAGTTACAGGGGGAGCACAGATACGCAGTATTTT. It yields the protein CASSSYRGSTDTQYF.